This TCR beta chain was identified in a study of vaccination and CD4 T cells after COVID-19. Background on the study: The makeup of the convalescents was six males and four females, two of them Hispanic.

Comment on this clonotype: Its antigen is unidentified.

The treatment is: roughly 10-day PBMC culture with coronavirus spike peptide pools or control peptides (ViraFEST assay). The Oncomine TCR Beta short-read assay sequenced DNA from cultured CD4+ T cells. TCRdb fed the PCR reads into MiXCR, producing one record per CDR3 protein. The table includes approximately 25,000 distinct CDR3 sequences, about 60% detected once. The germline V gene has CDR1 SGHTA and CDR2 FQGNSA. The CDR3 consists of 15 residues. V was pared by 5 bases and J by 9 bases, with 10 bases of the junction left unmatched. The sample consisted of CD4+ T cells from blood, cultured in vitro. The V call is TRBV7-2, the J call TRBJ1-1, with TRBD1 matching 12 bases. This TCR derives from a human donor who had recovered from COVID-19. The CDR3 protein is CASSQAGGTGGKAFF. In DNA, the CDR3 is TGTGCCAGCAGCCAGGCGGGAGGGACAGGGGGCAAAGCTTTCTTT.